This T cell receptor beta chain was captured by sequencing in a study of blood T cell repertoires in COVID-19. As for the study in general: Sites across the United States, Italy and Spain contributed samples from acute and convalescent COVID-19.

This table comes from immunoSEQ multiplex PCR, and its TCRdb copy is limited to in-frame clones, with some not included. The sample shows about 74,000 clones, almost 85% of them seen only once. The clonotype was recovered from a human donor in a cohort sampled during active COVID-19. The sequenced material came from peripheral blood.

The CDR3 sequence: CASSSLDSYTEAFF. In DNA, the CDR3 is TGCGCCAGCAGCTCCCTCGACAGTTACACTGAAGCTTTCTTT. The J gene is TRBJ1-1, the V gene TRBV5-1; tentatively, D is TRBD1 (5 bases). Germline V gene lookup returns CDR1 SGHRS and CDR2 YFSETQ. The CDR3 is made up of 14 amino acids. V lost 3 bases, J lost 3 bases, and 12 bases lay in between. Filled out from reference TRBV5-1 and TRBJ1-1, the complete variable domain reads KAGVTQTPRYLIKTRGQQVTLSCSPISGHRSVSWYQQTPGQGLQFLFEYFSETQRNKGNFPGRFSGRQFSNSRSEMNVSTLELGDSALYLCASSSLDSYTEAFFGQGTRLTVV.